Listed here are 26 T cell receptor beta chains from one sample, sequenced in a study of T-cell memory formation after mild COVID-19 (dated by TCRdb to about 2021). The library was made by 5' RACE. The sequencer listed for this sample is Illumina NovaSeq 6000. TCRdb reprocessing: public reads trimmed at Q25 with fastp, clones called with MiXCR, in-frame beta chains kept. CDR3 protein sequences are deduplicated, and each keeps its most common genes and DNA. Counted in this sample were about 300,000 distinct CDR3 sequences; approximately 19% of them appeared once. The ten biggest clones cover 20% to 25% of the sample. Sequencing input: PBMCs or a T cell subset sorted from them (not recorded which). The source is a man aged 18 to 30 who had mild COVID-19 (a few samples of this study predate the infection). The sample titles of this study are shuffled in the database, so cell type and time point are left out; the donor was told from shared clones.

This clonotype was observed a handful of times. This chain uses TRBV15 with TRBJ2-4; 8 bases map to TRBD1. The germline V gene encodes CDR1 LNHNV and CDR2 YYDKDF (reference sequence). The CDR3 totals 15 residues. V was clipped by 6 bases and J by 7 bases; unmatched bases: 11. CDR3 residues: CATSQRVGQENIQYF. CDR3 nucleotide sequence: TGTGCCACCAGTCAGAGGGTGGGACAGGAGAACATTCAGTACTTC.

This clonotype has just one count. The chain links TRBV2 to TRBJ2-6; tentatively, D is TRBD2 (6 bases). The CDR3 extends over 13 amino acids. Trimming took off 8 bases at V and 7 bases at J, with 12 bases between the two ends. Looked up from germline, CDR1 is SNHLY and CDR2 is FYNNEI. CDR3 sequence: CASLWGGANVLTF. The CDR3, as DNA: TGTGCCAGCTTGTGGGGAGGAGCCAACGTCCTGACTTTC.

This clonotype turned up a few times. The chain carries TRBV28 and TRBJ2-7; possible D gene TRBD1, 6 bases. CDR1 is MDHEN, CDR2 SYDVKM, per germline. The germline V and J ends were trimmed by 9 bases and 5 bases, with 14 bases remaining between them. The CDR3 spans 12 residues. CDR3 region: CASPGHIDEQYV. The DNA for the CDR3 is TGTGCCAGTCCGGGACATATCGACGAGCAGTACGTC.

This clonotype was seen a handful of times. This chain uses TRBV6-5 with TRBJ1-3, with no clear D. The CDR3 is 14 residues long. The V gene's germline CDR1 is MNHEY and CDR2 SVGAGI. The V end was cut by 0 bases, the J end by 8 bases, with 11 bases between. Written as DNA, the CDR3 is TGTGCCAGCAGTTACTCTCGGCGGGCAGACACCATATATTTT. It encodes CASSYSRRADTIYF.

This clonotype was found a few times. The gene calls are TRBV12-5 and TRBJ2-2; D may be TRBD1 (6 bases). The CDR3 spans 13 residues. Trimming cost V 6 bases and J 5 bases, with 10 bases left between them. Germline CDR1 is LGHNT and CDR2 is FRNRAP. The chain's CDR3 is CASGSGVTGELFF. For the CDR3, the DNA is TGTGCTAGTGGCTCAGGGGTGACCGGGGAGCTGTTTTTT.

This rearrangement joins TRBV5-1 to TRBJ2-5, with D possibly being TRBD1 (6 bases). There are 16 residues in the CDR3. Trimming pared 1 base from V and 5 bases from J, leaving 18 bases between. The germline CDR1 and CDR2 sequences are SGHRS and YFSETQ. Here the CDR3 DNA reads TGCGCCAGCAGCTTGAAACAGACAGGCTGGGACGAGACCCAGTACTTC. Amino acids: CASSLKQTGWDETQYF.

This clonotype was counted at least ten times. The chain uses TRBV2 and TRBJ2-1, with unresolved D. CDR3 length: 12 residues. Germline CDR1 reads SNHLY; CDR2 reads FYNNEI. Trimming left V 6 bases short and J 0 bases short, with 3 bases between. CDR3 sequence (DNA): TGTGCCAGCAGGGACTCCTACAATGAGCAGTTCTTC. Protein: CASRDSYNEQFF.

The gene calls are TRBV20-1 and TRBJ2-7; the match to TRBD2 covers 11 bases. The CDR3 consists of 12 residues. Germline assignment: CDR1 DFQATT and CDR2 SNEGSKA (reference sequence). The CDR3 bases are TGCACCGCTGGGACTAGCGGCTACGAGCAGTACGTC. It is translated as CTAGTSGYEQYV.

This clonotype was seen a few times. This sequence joins TRBV6-5 and TRBJ2-3; weak D call: TRBD2 (5 bases). The CDR3 is made up of 12 amino acids. V gave up 2 bases and J gave up 10 bases, with 10 bases separating them. CDR1 and CDR2 from the germline V gene are MNHEY and SVGAGI. The CDR3 nucleotides are TGTGCCAGCAGTTACCGAGGGTCCGCGCAGTATTTT. Translation gives CASSYRGSAQYF.

This sequence joins TRBV6-2 or TRBV6-3 and TRBJ2-1, with 11 positions matching TRBD2. The CDR3 is 14 residues long. The germline V gene has CDR1 MNHEY and CDR2 SVGEGT. V was pared by 6 bases and J by 8 bases, with 6 bases of the junction left unmatched. The DNA for the CDR3 is TGTGCCAGCAGCCTTAGCGGGGGGGCAGATGAGCAGTTCTTC. It encodes CASSLSGGADEQFF.

Only a few counts were recorded for this clonotype. The chain recombines TRBV7-2 with TRBJ2-1, with 8 bases matching TRBD2. The V gene's germline CDR1 is SGHTA and CDR2 FQGNSA. V lost 4 bases, J lost 3 bases, and 8 bases stayed unmatched. This CDR3 is 16 amino acids long. The CDR3 sequence: CASSSVIRGGYNEQFF. The CDR3 DNA is TGTGCCAGCAGCTCAGTGATACGGGGGGGCTACAATGAGCAGTTCTTC.

The V call is TRBV7-3, the J call TRBJ2-3; D remains unclear. The CDR3 spans 13 residues. Trimming pared 4 bases from V and 2 bases from J, leaving 7 bases between. CDR1 and CDR2 from the germline V gene are SGHTA and FQGTGA. The chain's CDR3 is CASSSSTTDTQYF. The CDR3 coding sequence is TGTGCCAGCAGCTCGAGTACCACAGATACGCAGTATTTT.

This rearrangement joins TRBV20-1 to TRBJ2-1; D uncertain. Trimming shortened V by 5 bases and J by 6 bases, and 5 bases separated the two germline ends. This CDR3 contains 10 residues. The germline V gene has CDR1 DFQATT and CDR2 SNEGSKA (reference sequence). CDR3 loop: CSALGNEQFF. The CDR3 DNA reads TGCAGTGCTCTAGGCAATGAGCAGTTCTTC.

The chain has TRBV19 and TRBJ2-3; 8 bases line up with TRBD2. Germline CDR1 and CDR2: LNHDA and SQIVND (reference sequence). After removal of 5 bases from V and 4 bases from J, the junction contained 8 bases not matched to a gene. CDR3 length equals 15 residues. Here the CDR3 reads CASSLPGGPPDTQYF. The CDR3 region has the DNA TGTGCCAGTAGTTTGCCGGGGGGGCCCCCAGATACGCAGTATTTT.

The CDR3 sequence is CASSTATGPYEQYF. In nucleotides, the CDR3 is TGCGCCAGCAGCACTGCGACGGGGCCCTACGAGCAGTACTTC. The J gene is TRBJ2-7, the V gene TRBV5-1; D possibly matches TRBD1 or TRBD2 (5 bases each). With 4 bases removed from V and 2 bases from J, the gap between germline ends came to 13 bases. CDR3 size: 14 residues. Germline lookup yields CDR1 SGHRS and CDR2 YFSETQ.

This clonotype was picked up a small number of times. The chain carries TRBV29-1 and TRBJ1-1; D not resolved. This CDR3 is 12 amino acids long. Per germline, CDR1 SQVTM and CDR2 ANQGSEA. Trimming left V 4 bases short and J 0 bases short, with 6 bases between. CDR3 nucleotides: TGCAGCGTTGTGATTATGAACACTGAAGCTTTCTTT. It encodes CSVVIMNTEAFF.

This clonotype was observed a few times. The rearrangement joins TRBV5-1 to TRBJ2-5; the D call may be TRBD1 or TRBD2 (5 bases each). Trimming left V 1 base short and J 3 bases short, with 10 bases between. CDR1 and CDR2 (germline): SGHRS, YFSETQ. This CDR3 spans 14 amino acids. This CDR3 is CASSLIGAKETQYF. In DNA form, the CDR3 reads TGCGCCAGCAGCTTGATCGGGGCTAAAGAGACCCAGTACTTC.

This chain joins TRBV6-6 and TRBJ1-6; D ambiguous. Trimming removed 6 bases at V and 0 bases at J, with 15 bases between. The CDR3 totals 17 residues. The germline V gene encodes CDR1 MNHNY and CDR2 SVGAGI (reference sequence). The CDR3 DNA is TGTGCCAGCAGCTTCCTGACGGCTAGCTCCTATAATTCACCCCTCCACTTT. Its protein is CASSFLTASSYNSPLHF.

This clonotype was counted a few times. The chain employs TRBV12-5 and TRBJ2-7; 9 bases match TRBD1. Germline V gene lookup returns CDR1 LGHNT and CDR2 FRNRAP. The CDR3 contains 14 residues. With 6 bases clipped from V and 5 bases from J, the junction kept 8 bases outside the gene matches. The DNA for the CDR3 is TGTGCTAGTGGATCCGGGACAGGGATCCACGAGCAGTACTTC. It codes for CASGSGTGIHEQYF.

This clonotype was counted a few times. V gene TRBV7-2 combines with J gene TRBJ2-1; D is undetermined. In germline, CDR1 is SGHTA, CDR2 FQGNSA. CDR3 length: 13 amino acids. V lost 5 bases and J 6 bases, leaving 11 bases between the germline ends. The CDR3 DNA reads as TGTGCCAGCAGCGAGGAGCCGGGCAATGAGCAGTTCTTC. This encodes CASSEEPGNEQFF.

The sample holds a few counts of this clonotype. The chain joins TRBV6-5 to TRBJ2-3; no clear D. CDR3 length equals 14 residues. The germline CDR1 and CDR2 sequences are MNHEY and SVGAGI. The V end was cut by 5 bases, the J end by 4 bases, with 13 bases between. The CDR3 region has the DNA TGTGCCAGCAGTCAGATCGATCGGGCAGATACGCAGTATTTT. This gives the protein CASSQIDRADTQYF.

This clonotype has just a few counts. The genes are TRBV11-3 and TRBJ2-3; 9 bases agree with TRBD2. The V and J ends lost 0 bases and 6 bases, in that order; junction bases with no gene match: 4. This CDR3 comprises 15 residues. Germline values: CDR1 SGHNT, CDR2 YENEEA. The CDR3 sequence: CASSLDNSGGDTQYF. CDR3 DNA sequence: TGTGCCAGCAGCTTAGATAACAGCGGGGGGGATACGCAGTATTTT. Full variable domain (missing parts from reference TRBV11-3 and TRBJ2-3): EAGVVQSPRYKIIEKKQPVAFWCNPISGHNTLYWYLQNLGQGPELLIRYENEEAVDDSQLPKDRFSAERLKGVDSTLKIQPAELGDSAVYLCASSLDNSGGDTQYFGPGTRLTVL.

The V and J genes are TRBV11-2 and TRBJ2-3; TRBD1 matches at 10 bases. The V gene's germline CDR1 is SGHAT and CDR2 FQNNGV. V was clipped by 3 bases and J by 4 bases; unmatched bases: 7. This CDR3 has 16 residues. The CDR3, as DNA: TGTGCCAGCAGCTTTTACGGGACAGGGGTTCCAGATACGCAGTATTTT. Amino acids: CASSFYGTGVPDTQYF.

The V and J genes are TRBV10-3 and TRBJ2-7; 8 nucleotides agree with TRBD1. Trimming removed 1 base from V and 3 bases from J; junction bases left unmatched: 8. Germline V CDR1 and CDR2: ENHRY, SYGVKD. The CDR3 length is 16 residues. As DNA, the CDR3 is TGTGCCATCAGTGAGTTCGGCCAGGGGGCCGTCTACGAGCAGTACGTC. Its translation: CAISEFGQGAVYEQYV.

This clonotype was observed a handful of times. The chain carries TRBV28 and TRBJ2-7, with D unresolved. V lost 4 bases, J lost 12 bases, and 19 bases lay in between. The CDR3 has 13 residues. Germline CDR1 MDHEN, CDR2 SYDVKM. As DNA, the CDR3 is TGTGCCAGCAGTTCACGGGTCCTAGGAAGACTGTACGTC. It yields the protein CASSSRVLGRLYV.

The genes are TRBV6-2 or TRBV6-3 and TRBJ1-5; 10 bases are shared with TRBD1. Germline lookup yields CDR1 MNHEY and CDR2 SVGEGT. The CDR3 extends over 16 amino acids. The trim removed 4 bases at V and 1 base at J, leaving 4 bases unmatched. The CDR3 coding sequence is TGTGCCAGCAGTTCCGACAGGGGGCTGAGCAATCAGCCCCAGCATTTT. Protein sequence: CASSSDRGLSNQPQHF.